A single sample is the source of the 24 T cell receptor beta chains below, sequenced in a study of shared clonotypes between healthy human individuals. Data came from immunoSEQ multiplex PCR; TCRdb stores just in-frame clones and leaves some out. The sample lists about 2.5 million clones; around 92% were seen once. The sample was naive CD4+ T cells from PBMCs. The sample's subset: CD45RA+ positively selected. These receptors were obtained from a man between 18 and 29 years old in good health. Some clones in this sample may be carry-over from other donors' samples.

Concerning this clone itself: This sample also contains other DNA sequences that code for the same CDR3. V is TRBV5-1 and J is TRBJ2-1, with D uncertain. Deletions cut 2 bases from V and 1 base from J, with 10 bases between. Germline V CDR1 and CDR2: SGHRS, YFSETQ. This CDR3 comprises 15 residues. The CDR3 is CASSFTESSYNEQFF. CDR3 DNA: TGCGCCAGCAGCTTTACAGAGAGTTCCTACAATGAGCAGTTCTTC.

The genes are TRBV19 and TRBJ1-3, with unresolved D. Trimming stripped 5 bases from V and 3 bases from J, with 2 bases between. Germline CDR1 and CDR2: LNHDA and SQIVND (reference sequence). CDR3 length: 11 residues. CDR3: CASSLGNTIYF. The CDR3 DNA is TGTGCCAGTAGTCTTGGAAACACCATATATTTT.

The genes are TRBV10-3 and TRBJ2-2; possible D gene TRBD1, 6 bases. This CDR3 is built from 14 residues. V shed 8 bases and J shed 0 bases, with 10 bases lying between them. Looked up from germline, CDR1 is ENHRY and CDR2 is SYGVKD. The CDR3, as DNA: TGTGCCATCGGGACATCCTCGAACACCGGGGAGCTGTTTTTT. Translating it yields CAIGTSSNTGELFF.

The V call is TRBV27, the J call TRBJ2-3; tentatively, D is TRBD2 (5 bases). The ends were cut back, 6 bases at V and 2 bases at J, with 18 bases in the middle. Germline V gives CDR1 MNHEY, CDR2 SMNVEV (reference sequence). The CDR3 contains 16 residues. The CDR3 DNA is TGTGCCAGCAGGCCTAATAAAGCGGATAACACAGATACGCAGTATTTT. Its protein is CASRPNKADNTDTQYF.

The chain uses TRBV28 and TRBJ2-1, with 12 bases matching TRBD2. With V trimmed by 4 bases and J by 5 bases, 0 bases remained unmatched. Germline V CDR1 and CDR2: MDHEN, SYDVKM. The CDR3 has 14 amino acids. CDR3 amino acids: CASSSSGGDNEQFF. For the CDR3, the DNA is TGTGCCAGCAGTTCTAGCGGGGGGGACAATGAGCAGTTCTTC.

The chain links TRBV6-1 to TRBJ2-7, with 9 positions matching TRBD1. Trimming removed 4 bases from V and 3 bases from J; junction bases left unmatched: 7. Germline-derived CDR1 and CDR2 are MNHNS and SASEGT. This CDR3 is 15 amino acids long. The CDR3 sequence is CASSVQGAGRYEQYF. As DNA, the CDR3 is TGTGCCAGCAGTGTACAGGGGGCGGGCCGCTACGAGCAGTACTTC.

The chain carries TRBV4-1 and TRBJ2-2; 10 bases map to TRBD2. The V segment lost 4 bases and the J segment 6 bases; nucleotides outside the gene matches: 17. The length of the CDR3 is 19 residues. CDR1 is MGHRA, CDR2 YSYEKL, per germline. CDR3 sequence reads: CASSRRSSRTSGGAGELFF. As DNA, the CDR3 is TGCGCCAGCAGCCGGAGAAGCTCTAGGACTAGCGGAGGAGCCGGGGAGCTGTTTTTT.

CDR3: CASSPGTSGRGAQFF. In DNA, the CDR3 is TGTGCCAGCAGTCCCGGGACTAGCGGGAGAGGCGCGCAGTTCTTC. This rearrangement joins TRBV28 to TRBJ2-1, with 14 bases matching TRBD2. Germline V CDR1 and CDR2: MDHEN, SYDVKM. There are 15 residues in the CDR3. V dropped 5 bases and J dropped 12; count of bases not matched to a gene: 9.

The CDR3 sequence is CAISETGPREQYF. In DNA, the CDR3 is TGTGCCATCAGTGAGACAGGGCCCCGGGAGCAGTACTTC. J is TRBJ2-7 and V is TRBV10-3, with D possibly TRBD1 on 6 matching bases. Germline CDR1 and CDR2: ENHRY and SYGVKD. This CDR3 has 13 amino acids. The V and J ends lost 2 bases and 7 bases respectively, with 12 bases between them.

The chain couples TRBV7-2 to TRBJ1-5; D is unclear. The length of the CDR3 is 14 residues. V was pared by 7 bases and J by 1 base, with 11 bases between. CDR1 and CDR2 from the germline V gene are SGHTA and FQGNSA. The CDR3 sequence: CASNDQASNQPQHF. In DNA form, the CDR3 reads TGTGCCAGCAACGACCAGGCCAGCAATCAGCCCCAGCATTTT. Combining the CDR3 with reference TRBV7-2 and TRBJ1-5 gives the whole variable domain GAGVSQSPSNKVTEKGKDVELRCDPISGHTALYWYRQSLGQGLEFLIYFQGNSAPDKSGLPSDRFSAERTGGSVSTLTIQRTQQEDSAVYLCASNDQASNQPQHFGDGTRLSIL.

The chain employs TRBV5-1 and TRBJ1-1, with TRBD1 matching over 7 bases. The CDR3 contains 15 residues. The J segment lost 5 bases and the V segment lost 2 bases, leaving 9 bases of the junction unmatched. CDR1 and CDR2 (germline): SGHRS, YFSETQ. Here the CDR3 DNA reads TGCGCCAGCAGCTTTTGGACAGGTACGTCAACTGAAGCTTTCTTT. This codes for CASSFWTGTSTEAFF.

Remarks on this clone: Other DNA sequences in the same sample also yield this CDR3. The chain has TRBV7-9 and TRBJ1-3; no firm D call. Germline V lookup: CDR1 SEHNR, CDR2 FQNEAQ (reference sequence). The CDR3 contains 12 residues. Deletions cut 5 bases from V and 1 base from J, with 3 bases between. The CDR3 region is CASSPSGNTIYF. The CDR3, as DNA: TGTGCCAGCAGCCCATCTGGAAACACCATATATTTT.

The chain recombines TRBV6-7 with TRBJ2-2; D tentatively fits TRBD1 or TRBD2 (5 bases each). TRBV6-7 qualifies as an ORF whose function is uncertain. The CDR3 has 15 amino acids. Deletions cut 2 bases from V and 3 bases from J, with 10 bases between. The CDR3 DNA is TGTGCCAGCAGTTACGTGGGACGGGACACCGGGGAGCTGTTTTTT. Its translation: CASSYVGRDTGELFF.

This clone was seen a single time. The J gene is TRBJ2-7, the V gene TRBV28; no clear D gene. The germline V gene has CDR1 MDHEN and CDR2 SYDVKM. This CDR3 has 16 residues. The V end lost 3 bases, the J end lost 0 bases, and 15 bases lay between the germline ends. The DNA of the CDR3 is TGTGCCAGCAGTTTGGGGATGTCCATGAGCTCCTACGAGCAGTACTTC. Translating it yields CASSLGMSMSSYEQYF.

The chain uses TRBV30 and TRBJ1-5; no clear D. The CDR3 covers 14 residues. Germline assignment: CDR1 GTSNPN and CDR2 SVGIG (reference sequence). V lost 2 bases and J lost 5, with 13 bases in between. The CDR3 protein is CAWSPLSPDQPQHF. The DNA for the CDR3 is TGTGCCTGGAGTCCCCTCTCTCCCGATCAGCCCCAGCATTTT.

The chain couples TRBV28 to TRBJ1-2; 7 positions match TRBD1. The CDR3 runs to 13 residues. Germline V gene lookup returns CDR1 MDHEN and CDR2 SYDVKM. V was clipped by 5 bases and J by 7 bases; unmatched bases: 7. The CDR3: CASSPPGQRGYTF. CDR3 bases: TGTGCCAGCAGTCCACCGGGACAGCGTGGCTACACCTTC.

This chain connects TRBV7-2 to TRBJ2-7; D perhaps matches TRBD1 (6 bases). CDR1 and CDR2 (germline): SGHTA, FQGNSA. The V end was cut by 5 bases, the J end by 4 bases, with 15 bases between. This CDR3 has 14 residues. The DNA for the CDR3 is TGTGCCAGCAGCGAGGTGGGGGCTCGGTACGAGCAGTACTTC. This gives the protein CASSEVGARYEQYF.

This chain uses TRBV7-2 with TRBJ1-3, with D tentatively TRBD1 (6 bases). The CDR3 runs to 16 residues. V lost 1 base and J lost 4, with 14 bases in between. CDR1 SGHTA and CDR2 FQGNSA come from the germline V gene. As DNA, the CDR3 is TGTGCCAGCAGCTTAGGTCCCCAGGGGCGAGGAAACACCATATATTTT. Protein: CASSLGPQGRGNTIYF.

Note on this clone: This sample also contains other DNA sequences that code for the same CDR3. The gene calls are TRBV5-4 and TRBJ1-4; weak D call: TRBD1 (5 bases). V lost 0 bases to trimming and J lost 6 bases, with 12 bases between them. CDR1 and CDR2 from the germline V gene are SGHNT and YYREEE (reference sequence). This CDR3 has 15 amino acids. CDR3 bases: TGTGCCAGCAGCTTGGGCGGCAGGGTTGATGAAAAACTGTTTTTT. Translating it yields CASSLGGRVDEKLFF.

This clone was seen only once. This chain uses TRBV10-1 with TRBJ1-4; a possible D gene is TRBD1 (6 bases). CDR1 is WNHNN and CDR2 is SYGVQD in the germline V gene (reference sequence). CDR3 size: 15 residues. With 4 bases removed from V and 7 bases from J, the gap between germline ends came to 16 bases. CDR3 DNA sequence: TGCGCCAGCAGTGTCCAAAACAGGGTTGGTGAAAAACTGTTTTTT. Translating it yields CASSVQNRVGEKLFF.

The rearrangement uses TRBV28 and TRBJ2-1; 7 nucleotides match TRBD1. With 6 bases clipped from V and 3 bases from J, the junction kept 2 bases outside the gene matches. The CDR3 is made up of 13 amino acids. Looked up from germline, CDR1 is MDHEN and CDR2 is SYDVKM. The DNA for the CDR3 is TGTGCCAGCAGGACAGGGTTCTACAATGAGCAGTTCTTC. Translation: CASRTGFYNEQFF.

The chain uses TRBV6-6 and TRBJ1-5, with TRBD1 as a possible D gene (5 bases). This CDR3 comprises 15 residues. CDR1 and CDR2 from the germline V gene are MNHNY and SVGAGI (reference sequence). V shed 6 bases and J shed 2 bases, with 14 bases lying between them. The CDR3 coding sequence is TGTGCCAGCAGCCTACGACAGTCGGGCAATCAGCCCCAGCATTTT. This codes for CASSLRQSGNQPQHF.

This chain connects TRBV2 to TRBJ2-7, with TRBD1 as a possible D gene (5 bases). The CDR3 has 14 amino acids. CDR1 and CDR2 from the germline V gene are SNHLY and FYNNEI. V lost 4 bases to trimming and J lost 2 bases, with 12 bases between them. The CDR3 reads CASSGNKGAYEQYF. As DNA, the CDR3 is TGTGCCAGCAGTGGGAATAAAGGGGCCTACGAGCAGTACTTC.

The chain couples TRBV11-3 to TRBJ2-1; D gene ambiguous. The germline V gene has CDR1 SGHNT and CDR2 YENEEA. The CDR3 is 16 residues long. Deletions cut 5 bases from V and 0 bases from J, with 14 bases between. The DNA of the CDR3 is TGTGCCAGCAGCCTAAAAAGAACGAGCTCCTACAATGAGCAGTTCTTC. Translated: CASSLKRTSSYNEQFF.